Presented here are 28 T cell receptor beta chains from one specimen sequenced in a study of beta chain features in type 1 diabetes. Sequencing targeted expressed TCRB transcripts, as all isolated RNA had been reverse transcribed. Data came from immunoSEQ multiplex PCR; TCRdb stores just in-frame clones and leaves some out. This table holds 900,000 or so clones, roughly 17% found once. The material sequenced was naive CD4+ T cells from blood. Every receptor here comes from a woman aged 18-35 years in good health.

A few counts support this clone. The sample has other DNA sequences that encode this CDR3 too. This rearrangement joins TRBV9 to TRBJ2-2; unclear D gene. V was clipped by 0 bases and J by 2 bases, with 5 bases between them. The CDR3 sequence is 14 residues long. Germline CDR1 reads SGDLS; CDR2 reads YYNGEE. The CDR3 region has the DNA TGTGCCAGCAGCGTAGCCGGAAACACCGGGGAGCTGTTTTTT. It specifies CASSVAGNTGELFF.

The chain combines TRBV5-1 with TRBJ1-2, with 7 bases aligning to TRBD1. The trim removed 2 bases at V and 4 bases at J, leaving 5 bases unmatched. This CDR3 spans 14 amino acids. Germline CDR1 and CDR2: SGHRS and YFSETQ. CDR3 residues: CASSLTGDSYGYTF. For the CDR3, the DNA is TGCGCCAGCAGCTTAACAGGGGACTCCTATGGCTACACCTTC.

The chain joins TRBV7-2 to TRBJ1-2, with D tentatively TRBD1 (5 bases). Germline V lookup: CDR1 SGHTA, CDR2 FQGNSA. The CDR3 extends over 12 amino acids. The ends were cut back, 5 bases at V and 14 bases at J, with 18 bases in the middle. The CDR3 sequence: CASSITGTAGTF. CDR3 DNA: TGTGCCAGCAGCATCACCGGGACCGCGGGAACCTTC.

The J gene is TRBJ2-3, the V gene TRBV10-3, with 12 bases fitting TRBD2. The V and J ends lost 9 bases and 7 bases, in that order; junction bases with no gene match: 5. The length of the CDR3 is 13 residues. Germline V gene sequence: CDR1 ENHRY, CDR2 SYGVKD. The CDR3: CAIGTSGPNTQYF. The CDR3 coding sequence is TGTGCCATTGGGACTAGCGGGCCTAATACGCAGTATTTT.

The chain is built from TRBV27 and TRBJ2-7, with D unclear. This CDR3 region has 14 residues. Germline CDR1 MNHEY, CDR2 SMNVEV (reference sequence). V lost 5 bases and J 2 bases, leaving 13 bases between the germline ends. The CDR3 region has the DNA TGTGCCAGCAGTCGGTTGCGGCCTCCCTACGAGCAGTACTTC. Translating it yields CASSRLRPPYEQYF.

This chain links TRBV19 with TRBJ1-2, with a possible D match to TRBD1 (6 bases). The germline V gene encodes CDR1 LNHDA and CDR2 SQIVND (reference sequence). Trimming removed 4 bases at V and 3 bases at J, with 9 bases between. CDR3 length equals 13 residues. CDR3 nucleotides: TGTGCCAGTAGTAAGGACAGCTACTATGGCTACACCTTC. Translating gives CASSKDSYYGYTF.

This clone was recorded a few times. The gene calls are TRBV9 and TRBJ1-2; TRBD1 might be the D (6 bases). This CDR3 spans 16 amino acids. Germline values: CDR1 SGDLS, CDR2 YYNGEE. The V and J ends lost 4 bases and 5 bases respectively, with 21 bases between them. CDR3 sequence reads: CASSPGYQQGIYGYTF. CDR3 DNA sequence: TGTGCCAGCAGCCCGGGATACCAACAGGGAATATATGGCTACACCTTC.

This clone occurred a few times. The V call is TRBV18, the J call TRBJ2-7; maybe TRBD2 (5 bases). V gave up 6 bases and J gave up 5 bases, with 17 bases separating them. The germline CDR1 and CDR2 sequences are KGHSH and LQKENI. This CDR3 comprises 14 residues. The DNA for the CDR3 is TGTGCCAGCTCGAACGGACGACTACTCCACGAGCAGTACTTC. Translated: CASSNGRLLHEQYF. Drawing the rest from reference TRBV18 and TRBJ2-7, the complete variable domain is NAGVMQNPRHLVRRRGQEARLRCSPMKGHSHVYWYRQLPEEGLKFMVYLQKENIIDESGMPKERFSAEFPKEGPSILRIQQVVRGDSAAYFCASSNGRLLHEQYFGPGTRLTVT.

The chain joins TRBV7-2 to TRBJ1-1, with D uncertain. CDR1 is SGHTA and CDR2 is FQGNSA in the germline V gene. Trimming pared 3 bases from V and 11 bases from J, leaving 16 bases between. The CDR3 has 13 amino acids. This chain's CDR3 is CASSFKGRSDAFF. The DNA for the CDR3 is TGTGCCAGCAGCTTTAAGGGTAGGAGTGACGCTTTCTTT.

This clone was found a few times. This chain uses TRBV4-3 with TRBJ2-5; 9 bases map to TRBD1. The DNA end lines up better with TRBJ2-7; the J call may be wrong. Germline-derived CDR1 and CDR2 are LGHNA and YSLEER. CDR3 size: 17 residues. CDR3 nucleotide sequence: TGCGCCAGCAGCCAAGATCCGCCGGGACAGGGCAGGGACGAGCAGTACTTC. The encoded protein is CASSQDPPGQGRDEQYF.

This chain joins TRBV7-2 and TRBJ2-2; maybe TRBD2 (5 bases). CDR1 is SGHTA, CDR2 FQGNSA, per germline. The CDR3 is 14 amino acids. The ends were cut back, 5 bases at V and 6 bases at J, with 13 bases in the middle. The CDR3 loop is CASSPSGGAGELFF. Written as DNA, the CDR3 is TGTGCCAGCAGCCCCAGCGGAGGTGCCGGGGAGCTGTTTTTT.

The J gene is TRBJ2-1, the V gene TRBV5-6, with D uncertain. V was pared by 0 bases and J by 0 bases, with 10 bases between. Germline V gene sequence: CDR1 SGHDT, CDR2 YYEEEE. The CDR3 runs 16 residues. The CDR3 region is CASSLGGSSSYNEQFF. The CDR3 coding sequence is TGTGCCAGCAGCTTGGGTGGGTCAAGCTCCTACAATGAGCAGTTCTTC.

This clone was seen a few times. The chain carries TRBV5-5 and TRBJ1-2, with D uncertain. CDR1 SGHKS and CDR2 YYEKEE come from the germline V gene (reference sequence). The CDR3 length is 17 residues. The V end was cut by 0 bases, the J end by 4 bases, with 19 bases between. The CDR3 here is CASSLAKKNTWGYGYTF. The CDR3 coding sequence is TGTGCCAGCAGCTTGGCGAAAAAAAACACCTGGGGCTATGGCTACACCTTC.

This clone has just a few counts. V gene TRBV5-1 combines with J gene TRBJ2-5, with 11 bases matching TRBD2. Germline-derived CDR1 and CDR2 are SGHRS and YFSETQ. CDR3 length equals 16 residues. The V gene end was trimmed by 4 bases and the J gene end by 3 bases; junction bases not matched to a gene: 8. This chain's CDR3 is CASSPNSGRAEETQYF. Here the CDR3 DNA reads TGCGCCAGCAGCCCCAATAGCGGGAGGGCCGAAGAGACCCAGTACTTC.

The genes are TRBV12-5 and TRBJ1-2; maybe TRBD1 (5 bases). This CDR3 has 16 residues. Trimming pared 4 bases from V and 0 bases from J, leaving 15 bases between. Germline V lookup: CDR1 LGHNT, CDR2 FRNRAP. The CDR3 coding sequence is TGTGCTAGTGGTTCGGCCCAGGGTTTTACTAACTATGGCTACACCTTC. Translated: CASGSAQGFTNYGYTF.

Notes on this clone: Different DNA sequences within this sample yield the same CDR3. CDR3 DNA: TGTGCCAGCTCACCACCCGGCGTCTCCTACGAGCAGTACTTC. Residues: CASSPPGVSYEQYF. The chain recombines TRBV18 with TRBJ2-7; unclear D gene. The germline CDR1 and CDR2 sequences are KGHSH and LQKENI. V was clipped by 0 bases and J by 0 bases, with 6 bases between them. The CDR3 extends over 14 amino acids.

This chain connects TRBV5-1 to TRBJ1-1, with TRBD1 as a possible D gene (6 bases). V dropped 0 bases and J dropped 6 bases, with 15 bases sitting between them. This CDR3 is 15 amino acids long. In germline, CDR1 is SGHRS, CDR2 YFSETQ. The CDR3 loop is CASSLDGGRIAEAFF. The CDR3 DNA reads as TGCGCCAGCAGCTTGGATGGGGGGCGCATCGCTGAAGCTTTCTTT.

The rearrangement links TRBV7-9 to TRBJ1-1, with 10 positions matching TRBD1. The CDR3 consists of 16 residues. Germline V gene lookup returns CDR1 SEHNR and CDR2 FQNEAQ (reference sequence). V was clipped by 3 bases and J by 0 bases; unmatched bases: 4. CDR3 coding DNA: TGTGCCAGCAGCTTGGGACAGGGGACCCTGAACACTGAAGCTTTCTTT. It encodes CASSLGQGTLNTEAFF.

This clone appeared a few times. This rearrangement joins TRBV2 to TRBJ1-1; D not certain. Germline V lookup: CDR1 SNHLY, CDR2 FYNNEI. This CDR3 has 12 amino acids. V was pared by 6 bases and J by 0 bases, with 5 bases between. CDR3 loop: CASSLLNTEAFF. The CDR3 DNA sequence: TGTGCCAGCAGCCTATTGAACACTGAAGCTTTCTTT.

The chain recombines TRBV19 with TRBJ1-1; 7 bases map to TRBD1. Germline trimming cut 9 bases from V and 1 base from J; bases unmatched to any gene: 11. The length of the CDR3 is 15 residues. CDR1 and CDR2 (germline): LNHDA, SQIVND (reference sequence). The CDR3 DNA is TGTGCCAGCGAACAGAGACAGGGAAGGAACACTGAAGCTTTCTTT. Encoded protein: CASEQRQGRNTEAFF.

This clone came up a few times. The V gene is TRBV5-4, the J gene TRBJ2-7; no clear D. Germline values: CDR1 SGHNT, CDR2 YYREEE (reference sequence). Deletions cut 4 bases from V and 2 bases from J, with 10 bases between. This CDR3 is 13 amino acids long. For the CDR3, the DNA is TGTGCCAGCAGCCCCTCGCGCCCCTACGAGCAGTACTTC. Its protein is CASSPSRPYEQYF.

This sequence joins TRBV18 and TRBJ2-3; TRBD2 matches at 7 bases. The CDR3 covers 16 residues. With 2 bases clipped from V and 2 bases from J, the junction kept 7 bases outside the gene matches. From germline, CDR1 is KGHSH and CDR2 LQKENI. The CDR3 protein is CASSPDLAVFTDTQYF. In nucleotides, the CDR3 is TGTGCCAGCTCACCAGATCTAGCGGTGTTCACAGATACGCAGTATTTT.

The table lists this clone with a few counts. This chain connects TRBV6-5 to TRBJ1-5; a weak D match, TRBD1 (5 bases). The germline gives CDR1 MNHEY, CDR2 SVGAGI. CDR3 length equals 14 residues. The germline V and J ends were trimmed by 5 bases and 4 bases, with 12 bases remaining between them. The CDR3 nucleotides read TGTGCCAGCAGTCCGGGACGGAGTAATCAGCCCCAGCATTTT. Amino acid sequence: CASSPGRSNQPQHF.

The chain joins TRBV4-1 to TRBJ1-2; D not resolved. CDR1 and CDR2 (germline): MGHRA, YSYEKL. The CDR3 is 16 amino acids. V was clipped by 0 bases and J by 2 bases, with 13 bases between them. The CDR3 reads CASSQESVTGNYGYTF. For the CDR3, the DNA is TGCGCCAGCAGCCAAGAATCCGTGACTGGAAACTATGGCTACACCTTC.

This clone turned up a few times. This rearrangement joins TRBV6-6 to TRBJ2-5, with D possibly being TRBD2 (6 bases). V lost 7 bases, J lost 5 bases, and 14 bases lay in between. CDR1 is MNHNY and CDR2 is SVGAGI in the germline V gene (reference sequence). The CDR3 covers 13 residues. The CDR3 protein is CASTDGSWETQYF. DNA of the CDR3: TGTGCCAGCACCGACGGGAGTTGGGAGACCCAGTACTTC.

Remarks on this clone: This specimen includes other DNA sequences encoding the same CDR3. V is TRBV7-3 and J is TRBJ2-3, with a possible D match to TRBD2 (6 bases). The V gene's germline CDR1 is SGHTA and CDR2 FQGTGA. The CDR3 totals 14 residues. V was trimmed by 5 bases and J by 2 bases, leaving 11 bases between them. Here the CDR3 DNA reads TGTGCCAGCAGCCCGGGACTCTCCACAGATACGCAGTATTTT. Encoded protein: CASSPGLSTDTQYF.

This clone was found a few times. The chain carries TRBV10-2 and TRBJ2-7; tentative D call: TRBD1 (5 bases). This CDR3 comprises 15 residues. The germline V gene encodes CDR1 WSHSY and CDR2 SAAADI. V gave up 3 bases and J gave up 0 bases, with 12 bases separating them. The CDR3 loop reads CASSDRAGFSYEQYF. CDR3 bases: TGCGCCAGCAGTGATCGGGCAGGGTTCTCCTACGAGCAGTACTTC.

This chain joins TRBV9 and TRBJ2-3; the match to TRBD1 covers 10 bases. CDR1 is SGDLS, CDR2 YYNGEE, per germline. V shed 0 bases and J 6 bases; nucleotides not matched to a gene: 4. The CDR3 spans 15 residues. CDR3 sequence: CASSVGDRGRDTQYF. CDR3 in DNA: TGTGCCAGCAGCGTAGGGGACAGGGGCAGGGATACGCAGTATTTT.